The text below deals with one T cell receptor beta chain. The antigen remains undetermined. These data are taken from a study of cytomegalovirus exposure and HLA in healthy donors. General study findings and limits: The authors later found HLA-associated TCR beta chains more clonally expanded than equally common others. HLA-A and HLA-B allele assignments for most subjects were reportedly predicted accurately using TCR beta sequences.

All the people who gave samples were healthy bone marrow donors. The PCR was carried out with 60 Vbeta primers and 13 Jbeta primers. Sequenced by immunoSEQ multiplex PCR; TCRdb stores in-frame clones only, minus some. This table holds some 66,000 clones, roughly 80% found once. The source material was PBMCs. The receptor was derived from a woman aged 25-40 years in good health and CMV-seronegative.

CDR3 in amino acids: CASSQDRWSSGELFF. The DNA of the CDR3 is TGCGCCAGCAGCCAAGATCGGTGGTCCTCCGGGGAGCTGTTTTTT. The chain is built from TRBV4-3 and TRBJ2-2, with D uncertain. Trimming shortened V by 0 bases and J by 6 bases, and 11 bases separated the two germline ends. Germline assignment: CDR1 LGHNA and CDR2 YSLEER. This CDR3 comprises 15 residues.